A single T cell receptor beta chain is shown here with its context. This specimen belongs to a study of tumor-infiltrating lymphocytes in primary liver carcinoma. Germline CDR1 and CDR2: SGHRS and YFSETQ. The CDR3 totals 15 residues. Trimming shortened V by 4 bases and J by 3 bases, and 16 bases separated the two germline ends. Making TCR beta cDNA involved approximately 0.5 ug total RNA and a constant-region primer. ARM-PCR, slightly modified, supplied the TCR beta libraries through three nested multiplex PCR rounds. Use of TRBV1-TRBV30 forward primers with a C-beta reverse primer characterized the first two PCR rounds, which lasted about 9 cycles each. In TCRdb, the multiplex PCR reads were re-called with MiXCR into one record per CDR3 protein. The table records a few hundred thousand distinct CDR3 sequences, around 50% of them present only once. The source of the blood RNA was unsorted whole blood, and germline DNA was extracted as well.

What was sequenced was peripheral blood. This sequence originates from a woman aged 25-40 years with primary liver carcinoma and hepatitis B virus infection. This chain joins TRBV5-1 and TRBJ2-5; D remains ambiguous. The CDR3 nucleotides read TGCGCCAGCAGCCCCCGGCCCGGACGAGAAGAGACCCAGTACTTC. It yields the protein CASSPRPGREETQYF.